The sequence of this TCR beta chain was determined in a study of CD8+ T cells in alopecia areata. General study points: Many expanded lesional clones persisted in scalp and blood during tofacitinib treatment.

RNA, once extracted, was reverse transcribed into cDNA for use as the sequencing template. Sequenced by immunoSEQ multiplex PCR; TCRdb stores in-frame clones only, minus some. The sample lists some 170,000 clones; approximately 59% were seen once. Germline V gives CDR1 SGHRS, CDR2 YFSETQ. Trimming left V 6 bases short and J 0 bases short, with 18 bases between. The CDR3 has 16 amino acids. Points on this clone: Its cognate antigen is unknown.

Treatment specified: oral pan-JAK inhibitor, 5-10 mg twice daily. Lesional scalp punch biopsies and peripheral blood came from alopecia areata patients. This specimen was CD4+ T cells sorted from blood, taken at roughly week 55, from a patient treated with tofacitinib. The TCR originated in a human donor with alopecia areata. The chain links TRBV5-1 to TRBJ2-5; tentative D call: TRBD2 (6 bases). In DNA form, the CDR3 reads TGCGCCAGCAATAGCGGTGTACTGGGGAACCAAGAGACCCAGTACTTC. Protein: CASNSGVLGNQETQYF.